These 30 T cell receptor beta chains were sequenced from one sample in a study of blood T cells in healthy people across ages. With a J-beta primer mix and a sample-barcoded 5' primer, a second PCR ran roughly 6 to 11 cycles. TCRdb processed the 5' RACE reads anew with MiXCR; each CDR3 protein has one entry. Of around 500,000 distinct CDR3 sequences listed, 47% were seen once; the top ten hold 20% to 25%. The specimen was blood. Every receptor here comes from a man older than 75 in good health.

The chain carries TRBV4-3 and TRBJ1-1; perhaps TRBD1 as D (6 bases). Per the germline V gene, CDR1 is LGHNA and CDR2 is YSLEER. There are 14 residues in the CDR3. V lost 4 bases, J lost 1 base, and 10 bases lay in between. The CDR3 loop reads CASSRRGRNTEAFF. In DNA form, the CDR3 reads TGCGCCAGCAGCCGCAGGGGTAGGAACACTGAAGCTTTCTTT.

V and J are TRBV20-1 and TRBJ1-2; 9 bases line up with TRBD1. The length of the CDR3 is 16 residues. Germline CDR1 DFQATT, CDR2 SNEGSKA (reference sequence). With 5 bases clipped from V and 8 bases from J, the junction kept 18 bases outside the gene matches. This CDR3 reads CSASYPQTGGKDGYTF. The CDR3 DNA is TGCAGTGCTTCCTACCCGCAGACAGGGGGAAAGGACGGCTACACCTTC.

CDR3 in amino acids: CASTTRGGGSYGYTF. CDR3 coding DNA: TGTGCCAGCACCACGCGCGGGGGCGGTTCCTATGGCTACACCTTC. This rearrangement joins TRBV7-2 to TRBJ1-2; possibly TRBD1 for D (6 bases). The CDR3 is made up of 15 amino acids. V lost 7 bases, J lost 4 bases, and 19 bases lay in between. The germline V gene has CDR1 SGHTA and CDR2 FQGNSA.

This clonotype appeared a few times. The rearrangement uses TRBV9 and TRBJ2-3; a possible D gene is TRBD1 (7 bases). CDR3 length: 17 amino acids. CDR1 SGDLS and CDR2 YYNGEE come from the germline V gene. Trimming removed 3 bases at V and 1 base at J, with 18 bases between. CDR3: CASSGTGGGSRTDTQYF. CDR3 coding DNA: TGTGCCAGCAGCGGAACCGGAGGGGGCTCTCGCACAGATACGCAGTATTTT.

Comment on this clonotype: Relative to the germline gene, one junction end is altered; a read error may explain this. The CDR3 bases are TGTGTCAGCAGACTAAGCGGGGAAGAGACCCAGTACTTC. Encoded protein: CVSRLSGEETQYF. The chain is built from TRBV28 and TRBJ2-5; TRBD2 agrees at 7 bases. Germline CDR1 reads MDHEN; CDR2 reads SYDVKM. This CDR3 contains 13 residues.

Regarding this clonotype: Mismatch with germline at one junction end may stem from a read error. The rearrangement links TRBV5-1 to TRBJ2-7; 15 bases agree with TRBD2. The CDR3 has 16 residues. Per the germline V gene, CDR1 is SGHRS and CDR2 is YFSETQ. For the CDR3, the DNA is TGCGCCAGCAGTTTGGTTGGGACTAGCGGGAGGTACGAGCAGTACTTC. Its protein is CASSLVGTSGRYEQYF.

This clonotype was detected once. The CDR3 nucleotides are TGTGCCAGCAGCCTGGATAGCGGGAGCTGGAATGAGCAGTTCTTC. It encodes CASSLDSGSWNEQFF. This chain joins TRBV5-6 and TRBJ2-1, with TRBD2 matching over 9 bases. This CDR3 is 15 amino acids long. After removal of 4 bases from V and 7 bases from J, the junction contained 9 bases not matched to a gene. From germline, CDR1 is SGHDT and CDR2 YYEEEE.

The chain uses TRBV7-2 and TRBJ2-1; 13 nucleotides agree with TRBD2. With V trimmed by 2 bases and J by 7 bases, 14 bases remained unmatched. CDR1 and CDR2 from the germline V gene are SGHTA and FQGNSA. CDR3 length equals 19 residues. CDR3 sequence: CASSLTGTSGTSSVNEQFF. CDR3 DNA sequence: TGTGCCAGCAGCTTAACCGGGACTAGCGGGACCTCTTCGGTAAATGAGCAGTTCTTC. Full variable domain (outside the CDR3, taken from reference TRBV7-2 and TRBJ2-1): GAGVSQSPSNKVTEKGKDVELRCDPISGHTALYWYRQSLGQGLEFLIYFQGNSAPDKSGLPSDRFSAERTGGSVSTLTIQRTQQEDSAVYLCASSLTGTSGTSSVNEQFFGPGTRLTVL.

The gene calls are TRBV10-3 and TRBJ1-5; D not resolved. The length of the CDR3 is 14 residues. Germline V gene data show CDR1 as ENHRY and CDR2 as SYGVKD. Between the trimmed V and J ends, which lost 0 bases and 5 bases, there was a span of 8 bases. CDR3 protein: CAISESTRHQPQHF. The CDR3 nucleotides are TGTGCCATCAGTGAGTCGACGCGCCATCAGCCCCAGCATTTT.

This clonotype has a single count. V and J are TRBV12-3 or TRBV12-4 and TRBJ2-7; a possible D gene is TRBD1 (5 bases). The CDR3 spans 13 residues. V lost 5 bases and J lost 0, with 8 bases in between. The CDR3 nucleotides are TGTGCCAGCAGTATAGACAGCTCCTACGAGCAGTACTTC. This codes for CASSIDSSYEQYF.

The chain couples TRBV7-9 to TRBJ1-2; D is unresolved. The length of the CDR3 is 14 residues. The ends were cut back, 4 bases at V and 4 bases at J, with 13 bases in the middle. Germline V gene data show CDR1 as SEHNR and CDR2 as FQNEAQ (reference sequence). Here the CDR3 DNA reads TGTGCCAGCAGCTACGCCCGGGATAGCTATGGCTACACCTTC. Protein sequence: CASSYARDSYGYTF.

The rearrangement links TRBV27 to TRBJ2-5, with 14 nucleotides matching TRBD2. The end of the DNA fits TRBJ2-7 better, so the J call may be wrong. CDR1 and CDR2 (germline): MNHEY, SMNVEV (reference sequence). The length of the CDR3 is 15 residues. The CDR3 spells CASSIWTSGRYEQYF. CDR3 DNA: TGTGCCAGCAGTATTTGGACTAGCGGGAGGTACGAGCAGTACTTC.

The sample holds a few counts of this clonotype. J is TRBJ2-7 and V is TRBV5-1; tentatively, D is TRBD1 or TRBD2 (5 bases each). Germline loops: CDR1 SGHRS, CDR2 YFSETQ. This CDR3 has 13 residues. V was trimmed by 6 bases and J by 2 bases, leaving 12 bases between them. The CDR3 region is CASTAGTTYEQYF. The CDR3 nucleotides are TGCGCCAGCACCGCAGGGACGACCTACGAGCAGTACTTC.

CDR3 loop: CASSVATGGGYETQYF. For the CDR3, the DNA is TGTGCCAGCAGCGTAGCTACGGGAGGAGGTTATGAGACCCAGTACTTC. The gene calls are TRBV9 and TRBJ2-7, with 7 bases lining up with TRBD2. Near its end, the DNA agrees better with TRBJ2-5, so the J call may be wrong. The V gene's germline CDR1 is SGDLS and CDR2 YYNGEE. This CDR3 has 16 residues.

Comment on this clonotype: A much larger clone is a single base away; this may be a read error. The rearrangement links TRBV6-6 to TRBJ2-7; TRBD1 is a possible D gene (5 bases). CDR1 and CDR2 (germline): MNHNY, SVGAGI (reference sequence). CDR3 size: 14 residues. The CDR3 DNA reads TGCGCCAGCACGGCCAGGGAAGGCTACAATGAGCAGTACTTC. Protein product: CASTAREGYNEQYF.

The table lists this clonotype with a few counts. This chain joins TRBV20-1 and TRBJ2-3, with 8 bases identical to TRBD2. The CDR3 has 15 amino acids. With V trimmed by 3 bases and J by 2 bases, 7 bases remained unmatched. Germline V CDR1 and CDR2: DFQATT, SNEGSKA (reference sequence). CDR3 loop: CSASMAGGNTDTQYF. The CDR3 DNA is TGCAGTGCTAGTATGGCGGGGGGCAACACAGATACGCAGTATTTT.

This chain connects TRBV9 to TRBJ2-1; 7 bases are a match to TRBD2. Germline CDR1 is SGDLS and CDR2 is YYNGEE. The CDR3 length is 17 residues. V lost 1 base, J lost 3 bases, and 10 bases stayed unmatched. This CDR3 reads CASSVTLLTGGYNEQFF. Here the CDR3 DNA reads TGTGCCAGCAGCGTAACCCTATTGACGGGGGGCTACAATGAGCAGTTCTTC.

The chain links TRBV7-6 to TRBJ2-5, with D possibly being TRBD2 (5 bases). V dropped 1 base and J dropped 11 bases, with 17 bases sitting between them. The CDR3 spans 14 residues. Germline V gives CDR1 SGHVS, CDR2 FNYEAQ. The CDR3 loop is CASSLGGRDNEQYF. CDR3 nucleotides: TGTGCCAGCAGCTTAGGTGGGAGAGACAATGAGCAGTACTTC.

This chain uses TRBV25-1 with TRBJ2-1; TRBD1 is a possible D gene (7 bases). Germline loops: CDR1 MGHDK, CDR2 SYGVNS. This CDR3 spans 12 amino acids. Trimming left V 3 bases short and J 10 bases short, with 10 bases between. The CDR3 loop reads CASSDPGGEQFF. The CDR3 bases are TGTGCCAGCAGTGACCCAGGGGGGGAGCAGTTCTTC.

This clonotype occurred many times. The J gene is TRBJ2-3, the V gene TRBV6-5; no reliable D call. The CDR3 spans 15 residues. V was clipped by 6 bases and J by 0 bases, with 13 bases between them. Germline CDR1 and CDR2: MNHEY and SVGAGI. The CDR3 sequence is CASRMDVGSTDTQYF. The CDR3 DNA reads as TGTGCCAGCAGAATGGACGTCGGTAGCACAGATACGCAGTATTTT.

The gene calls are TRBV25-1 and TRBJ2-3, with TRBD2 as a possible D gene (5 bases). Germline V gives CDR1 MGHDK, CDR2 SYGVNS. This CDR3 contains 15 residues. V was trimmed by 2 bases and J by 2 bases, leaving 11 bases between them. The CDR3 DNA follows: TGTGCCAGCAGTGAAAAGGCCGGGATCACAGATACGCAGTATTTT. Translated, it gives CASSEKAGITDTQYF.

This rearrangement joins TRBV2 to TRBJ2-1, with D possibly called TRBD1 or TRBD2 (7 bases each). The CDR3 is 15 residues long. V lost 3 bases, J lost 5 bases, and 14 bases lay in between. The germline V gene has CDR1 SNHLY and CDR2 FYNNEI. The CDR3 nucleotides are TGTGCCAGCAGTGAGCGGGGGACAGCTAACAATGAGCAGTTCTTC. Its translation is CASSERGTANNEQFF.

This chain's CDR3 is CASSPSSGRSNEQFF. The DNA for the CDR3 is TGTGCCAGCAGCCCATCTAGCGGGAGGTCTAATGAGCAGTTCTTC. The chain is built from TRBV7-2 and TRBJ2-1, with 11 bases fitting TRBD2. V dropped 5 bases and J dropped 7; count of bases not matched to a gene: 7. Germline CDR1 SGHTA, CDR2 FQGNSA. The CDR3 extends over 15 amino acids. Supplemented by reference TRBV7-2 and TRBJ2-1, the full variable domain reads GAGVSQSPSNKVTEKGKDVELRCDPISGHTALYWYRQSLGQGLEFLIYFQGNSAPDKSGLPSDRFSAERTGGSVSTLTIQRTQQEDSAVYLCASSPSSGRSNEQFFGPGTRLTVL.

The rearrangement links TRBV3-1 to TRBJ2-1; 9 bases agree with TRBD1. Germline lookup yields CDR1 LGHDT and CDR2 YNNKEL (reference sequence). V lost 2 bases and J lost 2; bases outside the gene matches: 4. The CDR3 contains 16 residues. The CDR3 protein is CASSQPGTGTYNEQFF. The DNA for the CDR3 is TGTGCCAGCAGCCAACCCGGGACAGGGACCTACAATGAGCAGTTCTTC.

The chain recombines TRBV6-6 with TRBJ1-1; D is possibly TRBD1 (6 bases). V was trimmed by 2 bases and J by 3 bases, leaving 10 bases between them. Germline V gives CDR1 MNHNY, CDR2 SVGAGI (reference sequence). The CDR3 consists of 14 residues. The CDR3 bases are TGTGCCAGCAGTTACGCGGGGGCTGACACTGAAGCTTTCTTT. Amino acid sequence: CASSYAGADTEAFF.

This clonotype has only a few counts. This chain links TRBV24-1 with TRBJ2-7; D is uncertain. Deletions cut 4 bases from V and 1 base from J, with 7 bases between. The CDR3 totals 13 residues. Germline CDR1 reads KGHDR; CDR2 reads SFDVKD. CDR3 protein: CATSDSVSYEQYF. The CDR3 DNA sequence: TGTGCCACCAGTGACTCGGTGTCCTACGAGCAGTACTTC.

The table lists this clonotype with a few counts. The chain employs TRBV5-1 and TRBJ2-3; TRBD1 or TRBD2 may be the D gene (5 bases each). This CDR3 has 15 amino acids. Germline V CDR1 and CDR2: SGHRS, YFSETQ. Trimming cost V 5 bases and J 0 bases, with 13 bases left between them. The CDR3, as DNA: TGCGCCAGCAGGTCCGGGACCTCTAGCACAGATACGCAGTATTTT. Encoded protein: CASRSGTSSTDTQYF.

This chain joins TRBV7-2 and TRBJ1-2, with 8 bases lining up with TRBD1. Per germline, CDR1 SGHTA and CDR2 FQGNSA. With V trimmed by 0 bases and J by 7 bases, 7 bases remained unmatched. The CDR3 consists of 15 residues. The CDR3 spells CASSLARTGSSGYTF. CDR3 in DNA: TGTGCCAGCAGCTTAGCACGGACAGGGTCTTCTGGCTACACCTTC.

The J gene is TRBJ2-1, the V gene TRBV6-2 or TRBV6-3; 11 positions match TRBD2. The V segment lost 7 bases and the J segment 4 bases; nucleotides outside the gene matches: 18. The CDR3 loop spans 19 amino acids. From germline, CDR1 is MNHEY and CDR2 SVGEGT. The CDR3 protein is CASTYRGSGGVSGYNEQFF. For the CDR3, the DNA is TGTGCCAGCACCTACCGCGGTAGCGGGGGGGTGAGTGGGTACAATGAGCAGTTCTTC.

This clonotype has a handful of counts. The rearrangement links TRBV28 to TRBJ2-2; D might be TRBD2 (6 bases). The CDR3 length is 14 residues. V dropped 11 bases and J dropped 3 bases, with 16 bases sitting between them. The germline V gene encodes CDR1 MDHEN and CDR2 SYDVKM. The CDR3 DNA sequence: TGTGCCGGAGGGCACAGACTAGACACCGGGGAGCTGTTTTTT. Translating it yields CAGGHRLDTGELFF.